The TCR beta chain under discussion was sequenced for a study of shared clonotypes between healthy human individuals. The method was immunoSEQ multiplex PCR; TCRdb's version includes in-frame clones alone and lacks a portion of them. The table lists a few million clones, around 93% of them singletons. This CDR3 has 15 amino acids. The germline gives CDR1 KGHSH, CDR2 LQKENI. V lost 6 bases, J lost 2 bases, and 16 bases lay in between. A CD45RA+ naive subset and a CD45RA-negative memory subset were split from CD4+ cells. Study outcomes and limitations: Larger estimated richness was generally recorded for naive subsets relative to memory subsets.

Concerning this clone: Its target is unknown.

The specimen was naive CD4+ T cells from PBMCs. Subset given: CD45RA+ positively selected. The genes are TRBV18 and TRBJ2-5; D ambiguous. The TCR originated in a man younger than 35 in good health. Some clones in this sample may be carry-over from other donors' samples. The CDR3 nucleotides are TGTGCCAGCTCCGAGAACGGGCAGCTTCAAGAGACCCAGTACTTC. It yields the protein CASSENGQLQETQYF. The whole variable domain, filled in from reference TRBV18 and TRBJ2-5, reads NAGVMQNPRHLVRRRGQEARLRCSPMKGHSHVYWYRQLPEEGLKFMVYLQKENIIDESGMPKERFSAEFPKEGPSILRIQQVVRGDSAAYFCASSENGQLQETQYFGPGTRLLVL.